These 17 T cell receptor beta chains originate from one sample sequenced in a study of shared clonotypes between healthy human individuals. Profiled with immunoSEQ multiplex PCR; TCRdb holds only in-frame clones, not every one. The sample holds about 2.4 million clones, over 85% seen once. Sequenced: naive CD4+ T cells from PBMCs. Subset meaning: CD45RA+ positively selected. These receptors all come from a man in his late teens or twenties in good health. Some clones in this sample may be carry-over from other donors' samples.

This sequence joins TRBV6-4 and TRBJ1-5; 9 nucleotides agree with TRBD1. J gave up 1 base and V 2 bases, and 12 bases lay outside the gene matches. Germline lookup yields CDR1 MRHNA and CDR2 SNTAGT. This CDR3 has 19 amino acids. The chain's CDR3 is CASSDPPYRDRESNQPQHF. The CDR3 DNA is TGTGCCAGCAGTGACCCACCCTATCGGGACAGGGAAAGCAATCAGCCCCAGCATTTT.

The chain has TRBV28 and TRBJ1-1, with 7 bases fitting TRBD1. The CDR3 loop spans 15 amino acids. From germline, CDR1 is MDHEN and CDR2 SYDVKM. The V and J ends lost 7 bases and 6 bases, in that order; junction bases with no gene match: 14. CDR3 in DNA: TGTGCCAGCACCCGGGTGACAGGGTTTTTCCCTGAAGCTTTCTTT. Translated: CASTRVTGFFPEAFF.

The J gene is TRBJ1-2, the V gene TRBV4-3, with a weak D call TRBD1 (5 bases). In germline, CDR1 is LGHNA, CDR2 YSLEER. Deletions cut 2 bases from V and 2 bases from J, with 12 bases between. The CDR3 covers 15 residues. The CDR3 region is CASSQSSGRNYGYTF. In DNA form, the CDR3 reads TGCGCCAGCAGCCAATCCTCGGGACGGAACTATGGCTACACCTTC.

J is TRBJ1-4 and V is TRBV6-5, with 7 bases that match TRBD1. Losses at the gene ends were 2 bases for V and 8 bases for J; bases not matched to a gene: 5. Germline-derived CDR1 and CDR2 are MNHEY and SVGAGI. The CDR3 is made up of 14 amino acids. CDR3 nucleotides: TGTGCCAGCAGTTACCAGGGGGGCAGGGAAAAACTGTTTTTT. It translates to CASSYQGGREKLFF.

V and J are TRBV19 and TRBJ1-2, with D tentatively TRBD1 (6 bases). The CDR3 covers 13 residues. Germline V gene data show CDR1 as LNHDA and CDR2 as SQIVND (reference sequence). Deletions cut 3 bases from V and 4 bases from J, with 9 bases between. This CDR3 reads CASSMDSTYGYTF. The CDR3 coding sequence is TGTGCCAGTAGTATGGACAGTACCTATGGCTACACCTTC.

V gene TRBV6-1 combines with J gene TRBJ1-2; TRBD1 aligns across 9 bases. The CDR3 totals 14 residues. V dropped 8 bases and J dropped 4; count of bases not matched to a gene: 8. Germline V CDR1 and CDR2: MNHNS, SASEGT. The CDR3 region is CASGTEDRGYGYTF. DNA for the CDR3: TGTGCCAGCGGAACGGAGGACAGGGGCTATGGCTACACCTTC.

This sequence joins TRBV10-3 and TRBJ2-2, with D possibly being TRBD1 (5 bases). V shed 8 bases and J shed 1 base, with 5 bases lying between them. Germline V gene data show CDR1 as ENHRY and CDR2 as SYGVKD. This CDR3 spans 12 amino acids. The CDR3: CAIGQNTGELFF. In DNA, the CDR3 is TGTGCCATCGGACAGAACACCGGGGAGCTGTTTTTT.

This clone is a singleton in its sample. The sample carries other DNA sequences with the same CDR3. This chain uses TRBV27 with TRBJ2-7, with a possible D match to TRBD2 (6 bases). CDR3 size: 13 residues. V lost 6 bases to trimming and J lost 2 bases, with 11 bases between them. Germline CDR1 and CDR2: MNHEY and SMNVEV (reference sequence). The CDR3 loop is CASSNGLPYEQYF. The CDR3 nucleotides are TGTGCCAGCAGCAATGGACTACCCTACGAGCAGTACTTC.

The chain is built from TRBV11-3 and TRBJ1-1; a possible D gene is TRBD1 (5 bases). CDR1 and CDR2 (germline): SGHNT, YENEEA. V dropped 2 bases and J dropped 4 bases, with 8 bases sitting between them. There are 13 residues in the CDR3. CDR3 nucleotide sequence: TGTGCCAGCAGCTTATGGGGGGGCACTGAAGCTTTCTTT. The encoded protein is CASSLWGGTEAFF.

This chain uses TRBV28 with TRBJ1-2; D unclear. V lost 3 bases to trimming and J lost 4 bases, with 15 bases between them. CDR3 size: 15 residues. Germline V CDR1 and CDR2: MDHEN, SYDVKM. Written as DNA, the CDR3 is TGTGCCAGCAGTTTCCCCCCCCAAGGTGCCTATGGCTACACCTTC. Translating gives CASSFPPQGAYGYTF.

The J gene is TRBJ2-7, the V gene TRBV7-9, with D unresolved. V was cut by 1 base and J by 2 bases, with 12 bases left in between. This CDR3 contains 15 residues. Germline values: CDR1 SEHNR, CDR2 FQNEAQ (reference sequence). DNA of the CDR3: TGTGCCAGCAGCTTAGTGGCCCTAGGAACCTACGAGCAGTACTTC. Protein: CASSLVALGTYEQYF.

This sequence joins TRBV1 and TRBJ2-1; the table calls TRBD2, which could not be checked here. TRBV1 is termed a pseudogene. This CDR3 comprises 17 residues. As DNA, the CDR3 is TGCACCAGCAGCCAAGAAACGGGGACTAGCGGGAACAATGAGCAGTTCTTC. Its translation is CTSSQETGTSGNNEQFF.

CDR3 sequence (DNA): TGTGCCAGCAGCCACCTCCACTTCGGCGGCAACTATGGCTACACCTTC. Translation: CASSHLHFGGNYGYTF. V is TRBV14 and J is TRBJ1-2, with unresolved D. The germline V and J ends were trimmed by 3 bases and 2 bases, with 16 bases remaining between them. The germline V gene has CDR1 SGHDN and CDR2 FVKESK. This CDR3 region has 16 residues.

The chain is built from TRBV7-6 and TRBJ2-1; D perhaps matches TRBD2 (6 bases). The CDR3 consists of 16 residues. The V and J ends lost 2 bases and 9 bases respectively, with 20 bases between them. The V gene's germline CDR1 is SGHVS and CDR2 FNYEAQ. CDR3 region: CASSLLNSGTRGEQFF. Here the CDR3 DNA reads TGTGCCAGCAGCTTATTAAATAGCGGAACTCGGGGTGAGCAGTTCTTC.

This sequence joins TRBV9 and TRBJ2-3; 8 bases align to TRBD2. V lost 0 bases and J lost 1; bases outside the gene matches: 4. This CDR3 has 16 amino acids. Germline V gene data show CDR1 as SGDLS and CDR2 as YYNGEE. The CDR3 nucleotides read TGTGCCAGCAGCGTAGTTAGCGGGGAACGCACAGATACGCAGTATTTT. Residues: CASSVVSGERTDTQYF. The full variable domain, completed using reference TRBV9 and TRBJ2-3, is DSGVTQTPKHLITATGQRVTLRCSPRSGDLSVYWYQQSLDQGLQFLIQYYNGEERAKGNILERFSAQQFPDLHSELNLSSLELGDSALYFCASSVVSGERTDTQYFGPGTRLTVL.

Of note for this clone: Additional DNA sequences in this sample encode the identical CDR3. This chain joins TRBV7-3 and TRBJ1-1; D is undetermined. CDR3 size: 13 residues. Germline assignment: CDR1 SGHTA and CDR2 FQGTGA. V was clipped by 2 bases and J by 1 base, with 5 bases between them. CDR3 coding DNA: TGTGCCAGCAGCTTAGGCCGGAACACTGAAGCTTTCTTT. Its translation: CASSLGRNTEAFF.

This chain joins TRBV2 and TRBJ2-1; D is undetermined. Germline V lookup: CDR1 SNHLY, CDR2 FYNNEI. Trimming took 7 bases from V and 5 from J, leaving 12 bases between them. The CDR3 is made up of 13 amino acids. The CDR3 loop is CASTFETDNEQFF. The CDR3 DNA sequence: TGTGCCAGCACGTTTGAGACCGACAATGAGCAGTTCTTC.